These T cell receptor beta chains were read from a single sample in a study of blood T cell repertoires in COVID-19. This table comes from immunoSEQ multiplex PCR, and its TCRdb copy is limited to in-frame clones, with some not included. Here the sample spans roughly 210,000 clones, around 89% being singletons. Sequenced: peripheral blood. Receptors originate from a man aged 65-85 years with acute or convalescent COVID-19. The CDR3 runs from the conserved cysteine through the conserved F or W. The order of the fields is V gene, J gene, D gene, CDR3 protein, CDR3 DNA. A D gene is named only where the DNA matches it firmly.

V: TRBV27
J: TRBJ2-5
D: TRBD2
CDR3: CASSRGTSGPRPQYF
DNA: TGTGCCAGCAGTAGGGGGACTAGCGGGCCCCGTCCCCAGTACTTC

V: TRBV11-2
J: TRBJ2-7
D: TRBD2
CDR3: CASSLVLTSGKYEQYF
DNA: TGTGCCAGCAGCTTAGTCCTGACTAGCGGGAAATACGAGCAGTACTTC

V: TRBV18
J: TRBJ1-5
D: NA
CDR3: CASSPPGTSNQPQHF
DNA: TGTGCCAGCTCACCCCCGGGAACCAGCAATCAGCCCCAGCATTTT

V: TRBV5-6
J: TRBJ2-1
D: NA
CDR3: CASSFIGANEQFF
DNA: TGTGCCAGCAGTTTTATAGGAGCCAATGAGCAGTTCTTC

V: TRBV7-3
J: TRBJ2-1
D: TRBD1
CDR3: CASSLRPGTDYNEQFF
DNA: TGTGCCAGCAGCTTAAGACCCGGGACAGACTACAATGAGCAGTTCTTC

V: TRBV4-3
J: TRBJ2-3
D: TRBD2
CDR3: CASSQEGLAGTDTQYF
DNA: TGCGCCAGCAGCCAAGAGGGACTAGCGGGTACAGATACGCAGTATTTT

V: TRBV7-8
J: TRBJ2-2
D: TRBD1
CDR3: CASSLGGGRGRRTGELFF
DNA: TGTGCCAGCAGCTTAGGAGGGGGCAGGGGGCGCCGGACCGGGGAGCTGTTTTTT

V: TRBV6-5
J: TRBJ2-7
D: NA
CDR3: CASSYESGRSTYEQYF
DNA: TGTGCCAGCAGTTACGAAAGCGGGCGTTCTACCTACGAGCAGTACTTC

V: TRBV28
J: TRBJ2-1
D: TRBD2
CDR3: CATAPSGRNEQFF
DNA: TGTGCCACAGCTCCTAGCGGGCGGAATGAGCAGTTCTTC

V: TRBV10-3
J: TRBJ1-1
D: TRBD1
CDR3: CAISSSRQGAGLNTEAFF
DNA: TGTGCCATCAGTTCCTCCAGACAGGGGGCCGGGCTGAACACTGAAGCTTTCTTT